These 28 T cell receptor beta chains originate from one sample sequenced in a study of T cells in Graves' hyperthyroidism and ophthalmopathy. RNA transcripts served as the template for amplifying TCR beta CDR3 regions. The study used the HTBI primer set for a first-round RT-PCR of the TCR CDR3. TCRdb re-called the multiplex PCR reads through MiXCR, storing one row per CDR3 protein. The sample holds about 840,000 distinct CDR3 sequences, around 38% seen once. Sequencing used blood. All receptors come from a man younger than 35 with Graves' hyperthyroidism.

CDR3 DNA: TGTGCCACCAGCAGCACCTTATTGCTCGAGGAAGCTTTCTTT. The encoded protein is CATSSTLLLEEAFF. J is TRBJ1-1 and V is TRBV15; D not resolved. Trimming left V 3 bases short and J 8 bases short, with 16 bases between. The CDR3 is made up of 14 amino acids. Germline CDR1 reads LNHNV; CDR2 reads YYDKDF (reference sequence).

The J gene is TRBJ1-2, the V gene TRBV5-4, with D uncertain. The germline V and J ends were trimmed by 2 bases and 3 bases, with 11 bases remaining between them. CDR3 length: 14 amino acids. Germline CDR1 is SGHNT and CDR2 is YYREEE (reference sequence). CDR3 in amino acids: CASSLGQPYYGYTF. CDR3 in DNA: TGTGCCAGCAGCTTAGGGCAGCCGTACTATGGCTACACCTTC. The complete variable domain, with remaining parts taken from reference TRBV5-4 and TRBJ1-2, reads ETGVTQSPTHLIKTRGQQVTLRCSSQSGHNTVSWYQQALGQGPQFIFQYYREEENGRGNFPPRFSGLQFPNYSSELNVNALELDDSALYLCASSLGQPYYGYTFGSGTRLTVV.

In this sample, this clonotype turned up a few times. J is TRBJ1-1 and V is TRBV25-1; TRBD1 might be the D (5 bases). Trimming shortened V by 8 bases and J by 0 bases, and 13 bases separated the two germline ends. CDR1 and CDR2 (germline): MGHDK, SYGVNS. This CDR3 region has 14 residues. CDR3 nucleotides: TGTGCCAGCGGGGCGGGGTACCTGAACACTGAAGCTTTCTTT. It translates to CASGAGYLNTEAFF. The full variable domain, its missing parts supplied by reference TRBV25-1 and TRBJ1-1, is EADIYQTPRYLVIGTGKKITLECSQTMGHDKMYWYQQDPGMELHLIHYSYGVNSTEKGDLSSESTVSRIRTEHFPLTLESARPSHTSQYLCASGAGYLNTEAFFGQGTRLTVV.

The rearrangement links TRBV7-9 to TRBJ1-4, with D uncertain. Trimming left V 5 bases short and J 8 bases short, with 18 bases between. Germline CDR1 is SEHNR and CDR2 is FQNEAQ (reference sequence). The CDR3 runs to 15 residues. The CDR3 DNA reads TGTGCCAGCAGCCCCCCGAGCGTCCTGGGGGAAAAACTGTTTTTT. Protein: CASSPPSVLGEKLFF.

This clonotype was seen a handful of times. This rearrangement joins TRBV11-2 to TRBJ1-6; D gene ambiguous. The V gene's germline CDR1 is SGHAT and CDR2 FQNNGV. The CDR3 is 15 residues long. The ends were cut back, 0 bases at V and 7 bases at J, with 10 bases in the middle. The CDR3 region is CASSLEGRGNSPLHF. CDR3 sequence (DNA): TGTGCCAGCAGCTTAGAGGGGAGAGGGAATTCACCCCTCCACTTT.

The chain joins TRBV2 to TRBJ1-1, with no clear D. The V end lost 6 bases, the J end lost 0 bases, and 8 bases lay between the germline ends. This CDR3 has 13 amino acids. The V gene's germline CDR1 is SNHLY and CDR2 FYNNEI. The CDR3 loop reads CASRGAMNTEAFF. As DNA, the CDR3 is TGTGCCAGCAGGGGCGCCATGAACACTGAAGCTTTCTTT.

The rearrangement joins TRBV19 to TRBJ1-2; D ambiguous. The CDR3 covers 15 residues. CDR1 is LNHDA, CDR2 SQIVND, per germline (reference sequence). V was cut by 7 bases and J by 0 bases, with 15 bases left in between. The CDR3 here is CASIPRVNPNYGYTF. The CDR3 DNA follows: TGTGCCAGTATTCCAAGGGTTAACCCTAACTATGGCTACACCTTC.

Concerning this clonotype: Germline and junction disagree at one end, which may indicate a read error. The genes are TRBV20-1 and TRBJ1-1; D might be TRBD1 (5 bases). This CDR3 region has 16 residues. Germline CDR1 is DFQATT and CDR2 is SNEGSKA (reference sequence). In DNA form, the CDR3 reads TGCAGTGCTAGAGATCTCAGGGAAGGTATGAACACTGGAGCTCTCTTT. It encodes CSARDLREGMNTGALF.

The gene calls are TRBV3-1 and TRBJ1-3, with TRBD1 matching 7 bases. Germline V gene lookup returns CDR1 LGHDT and CDR2 YNNKEL (reference sequence). This CDR3 region has 17 residues. V dropped 3 bases and J dropped 0; count of bases not matched to a gene: 8. The CDR3 loop reads CASSHLPGQRSGNTIYF. CDR3 sequence (DNA): TGTGCCAGCAGCCATCTCCCGGGACAGCGCTCTGGAAACACCATATATTTT.

This clonotype was counted ten times or more. This chain uses TRBV7-6 with TRBJ1-2, with 10 bases lining up with TRBD1. The CDR3 length is 15 residues. The germline V gene has CDR1 SGHVS and CDR2 FNYEAQ. V was clipped by 5 bases and J by 6 bases; unmatched bases: 9. The chain's CDR3 is CASSPRQGAIDGYTF. The CDR3, as DNA: TGTGCCAGCAGCCCTAGACAGGGGGCAATAGATGGCTACACCTTC. The full variable domain, in which reference TRBV7-6 and TRBJ1-2 provide the parts outside the CDR3, is GAGVSQSPRYKVTKRGQDVALRCDPISGHVSLYWYRQALGQGPEFLTYFNYEAQQDKSGLPNDRFSAERPEGSISTLTIQRTEQRDSAMYRCASSPRQGAIDGYTFGSGTRLTVV.

This clonotype appeared a few times. The V gene is TRBV7-8, the J gene TRBJ2-7; D not resolved. Trimming shortened V by 1 base and J by 5 bases, and 12 bases separated the two germline ends. This CDR3 comprises 14 residues. Germline values: CDR1 SGHVS, CDR2 FQNEAQ. The CDR3 protein is CASSLGTARDEQYF. DNA for the CDR3: TGTGCCAGCAGCTTAGGAACGGCACGGGACGAGCAGTACTTC.

This clonotype has at least ten counts. V and J are TRBV7-9 and TRBJ1-2; no definite D call. V lost 4 bases and J lost 3, with 9 bases in between. CDR3 length: 13 amino acids. Per the germline V gene, CDR1 is SEHNR and CDR2 is FQNEAQ (reference sequence). The CDR3: CASSSTPHYGYTF. CDR3 in DNA: TGTGCCAGCAGCTCCACCCCCCACTATGGCTACACCTTC.

The rearrangement uses TRBV5-1 and TRBJ1-2, with D possibly being TRBD1 (6 bases). Germline V gene sequence: CDR1 SGHRS, CDR2 YFSETQ. The CDR3 covers 15 residues. V was cut by 1 base and J by 1 base, with 11 bases left in between. The CDR3 loop reads CASSLFGTHNYGYTF. The CDR3 DNA is TGCGCCAGCAGCTTGTTCGGGACACATAACTATGGCTACACCTTC.

The chain uses TRBV20-1 and TRBJ2-6; 8 nucleotides align to TRBD1. From germline, CDR1 is DFQATT and CDR2 SNEGSKA (reference sequence). V gave up 4 bases and J gave up 1 base; unmatched junction bases: 12. CDR3 length: 18 amino acids. Written as DNA, the CDR3 is TGCAGTGCTACCCCGACAGGGGAGGAGGGGTCTGGGGCCAACGTCCTGACTTTC. Its protein is CSATPTGEEGSGANVLTF.

The chain combines TRBV19 with TRBJ1-5; D is possibly TRBD1 (6 bases). The germline V and J ends were trimmed by 8 bases and 5 bases, with 13 bases remaining between them. CDR1 LNHDA and CDR2 SQIVND come from the germline V gene (reference sequence). The CDR3 runs 13 residues. CDR3 nucleotides: TGTGCCAGTGCAACAGGGTTAGATCAGCCCCAGCATTTT. Amino acid sequence: CASATGLDQPQHF.

This clonotype was counted ten times or more. This chain links TRBV5-1 with TRBJ1-5; D is unresolved. This CDR3 is 13 amino acids long. Trimming stripped 5 bases from V and 4 bases from J, with 10 bases between. Germline CDR1 is SGHRS and CDR2 is YFSETQ. The CDR3 DNA reads TGCGCCAGCAGGGAGAGTGGGAATCAGCCCCAGCATTTT. This gives the protein CASRESGNQPQHF.

In regard to this clonotype: This could be a read error, since a much larger clone is one nucleotide away. The rearrangement joins TRBV11-2 to TRBJ1-4; maybe TRBD1 (6 bases). The CDR3 consists of 16 residues. Germline CDR1 SGHAT, CDR2 FQNNGV. The CDR3 reads CASSLRDTWTNEKPFF. The CDR3 region has the DNA TGTGCCAGCAGCCTGCGGGACACCTGGACTAATGAAAAACCGTTTTTT.

The rearrangement joins TRBV25-1 to TRBJ1-6; TRBD1 might be the D (6 bases). Germline loops: CDR1 MGHDK, CDR2 SYGVNS. This CDR3 spans 15 amino acids. V lost 0 bases and J 7 bases, leaving 10 bases between the germline ends. CDR3 in amino acids: CASSEYTGLNSPLHF. The DNA for the CDR3 is TGTGCCAGCAGTGAATATACAGGGCTGAATTCACCCCTCCACTTT.

The chain joins TRBV5-5 to TRBJ2-5, with 8 bases fitting TRBD2. The CDR3 sequence is 14 residues long. CDR1 and CDR2 from the germline V gene are SGHKS and YYEKEE (reference sequence). J was trimmed by 5 bases and V by 4 bases; bases with no gene match: 7. CDR3 sequence (DNA): TGTGCCAGCAGCCCGGGGGGGATGTGGGAGACCCAGTACTTC. The encoded protein is CASSPGGMWETQYF.

The chain recombines TRBV7-8 with TRBJ2-7; TRBD2 might be the D (5 bases). The germline V and J ends were trimmed by 1 base and 3 bases, with 13 bases remaining between them. In germline, CDR1 is SGHVS, CDR2 FQNEAQ. The CDR3 length is 15 residues. The CDR3 loop reads CASSLGKRNYYEQYF. The CDR3 DNA follows: TGTGCCAGCAGCTTAGGGAAGCGGAACTACTACGAGCAGTACTTC. The full variable domain, rest sourced from reference TRBV7-8 and TRBJ2-7, is GAGVSQSPRYKVAKRGQDVALRCDPISGHVSLFWYQQALGQGPEFLTYFQNEAQLDKSGLPSDRFFAERPEGSVSTLKIQRTQQEDSAVYLCASSLGKRNYYEQYFGPGTRLTVT.

The chain links TRBV7-6 to TRBJ2-7, with TRBD1 as a possible D gene (5 bases). This CDR3 is built from 15 residues. With 6 bases removed from V and 3 bases from J, the gap between germline ends came to 18 bases. Germline values: CDR1 SGHVS, CDR2 FNYEAQ. The CDR3: CASSSSQGKGYEQYF. Here the CDR3 DNA reads TGTGCCAGCAGTTCTTCCCAGGGAAAAGGCTACGAGCAGTACTTC.

The gene calls are TRBV7-8 and TRBJ2-2; 14 nucleotides line up with TRBD2. This CDR3 spans 18 amino acids. Germline CDR1 reads SGHVS; CDR2 reads FQNEAQ. V gave up 5 bases and J gave up 1 base; unmatched junction bases: 6. CDR3 protein: CASSPRTSGRWNTGELFF. In DNA, the CDR3 is TGTGCCAGCAGCCCTCGGACTAGCGGGAGGTGGAACACCGGGGAGCTGTTTTTT.

Only a few counts were recorded for this clonotype. This chain uses TRBV10-3 with TRBJ1-5, with D possibly matching TRBD1 (5 bases). V lost 4 bases to trimming and J lost 4 bases, with 14 bases between them. The CDR3 loop spans 15 amino acids. The germline CDR1 and CDR2 sequences are ENHRY and SYGVKD. The CDR3 here is CAISATRDRNQPQHF. The CDR3 coding sequence is TGTGCCATCAGTGCCACGAGAGACAGAAATCAGCCCCAGCATTTT.

This clonotype was seen a few times. The chain is built from TRBV20-1 and TRBJ2-1; 9 nucleotides align to TRBD2. CDR1 and CDR2 from the germline V gene are DFQATT and SNEGSKA (reference sequence). V dropped 3 bases and J dropped 12; count of bases not matched to a gene: 12. The CDR3 runs to 14 residues. CDR3 DNA sequence: TGCAGTGCTAGGCATATAGCGGGAGCTGAGGGGCAGTTCTTC. Its protein product is CSARHIAGAEGQFF.

This clonotype was picked up many times. The J gene is TRBJ2-5, the V gene TRBV10-3; 11 nucleotides line up with TRBD1. The CDR3 runs 14 residues. Germline V gene data show CDR1 as ENHRY and CDR2 as SYGVKD. The trim removed 4 bases at V and 6 bases at J, leaving 4 bases unmatched. The DNA of the CDR3 is TGTGCCATCAGTGGGACAGGGGGCGAGAAGACCCAGTACTTC. This encodes CAISGTGGEKTQYF.

This clonotype has just a few counts. The V call is TRBV7-2, the J call TRBJ2-2; D remains unclear. The length of the CDR3 is 12 residues. Germline V gives CDR1 SGHTA, CDR2 FQGNSA. With 5 bases removed from V and 6 bases from J, the gap between germline ends came to 7 bases. The CDR3 is CASSPDPGELFF. DNA for the CDR3: TGTGCCAGCAGCCCGGACCCCGGGGAGCTGTTTTTT.

V and J are TRBV2 and TRBJ1-1, with D hard to call. Germline values: CDR1 SNHLY, CDR2 FYNNEI. This CDR3 is 13 amino acids long. The V and J ends lost 8 bases and 7 bases respectively, with 17 bases between them. The CDR3 here is CASAVSQPNEAFF. The CDR3 DNA reads TGTGCCAGCGCTGTGAGCCAGCCGAATGAAGCTTTCTTT.

As concerns this clonotype: One end of the junction does not line up with germline, which may come from a read error. The CDR3 DNA reads as TGTGCCAGCTCACCCGGGCGGACTACCTACGAGCAGTACTTC. Translation gives CASSPGRTTYEQYF. The chain couples TRBV10-2 to TRBJ2-7; tentatively, D is TRBD2 (6 bases). This CDR3 spans 14 amino acids. Germline V gives CDR1 WSHSY, CDR2 SAAADI.